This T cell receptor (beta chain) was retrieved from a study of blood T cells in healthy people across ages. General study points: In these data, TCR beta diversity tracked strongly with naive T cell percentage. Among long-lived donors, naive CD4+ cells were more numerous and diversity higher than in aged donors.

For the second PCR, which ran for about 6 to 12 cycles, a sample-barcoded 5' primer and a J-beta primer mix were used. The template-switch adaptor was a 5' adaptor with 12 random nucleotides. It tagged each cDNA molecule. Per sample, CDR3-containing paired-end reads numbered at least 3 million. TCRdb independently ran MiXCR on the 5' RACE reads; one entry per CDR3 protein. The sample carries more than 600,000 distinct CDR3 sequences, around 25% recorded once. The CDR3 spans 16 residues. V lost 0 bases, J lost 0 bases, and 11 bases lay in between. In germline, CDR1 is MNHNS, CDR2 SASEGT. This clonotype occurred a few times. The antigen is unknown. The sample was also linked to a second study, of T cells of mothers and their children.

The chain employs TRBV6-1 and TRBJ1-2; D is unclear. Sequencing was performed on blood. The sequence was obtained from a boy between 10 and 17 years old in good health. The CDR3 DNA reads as TGTGCCAGCAGTGAAGCTCTTCGGGGAGCTAACTATGGCTACACCTTC. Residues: CASSEALRGANYGYTF.